This entry lists 29 T cell receptor beta chains sequenced from one sample in a study of T-cell memory formation after mild COVID-19. TCRdb re-derived calls from the 5' RACE reads in MiXCR, one entry per CDR3 protein. The sample consists of over 300,000 distinct CDR3 sequences, 20% to 25% of them appearing once. Material for sequencing was PBMCs or a T cell subset sorted from them (not recorded which). These receptors came from a man younger than 30 who had mild COVID-19 (a few samples of this study predate the infection). Cell type and time point are not known.

This clonotype has just a few counts. V gene TRBV20-1 combines with J gene TRBJ2-1; TRBD2 aligns across 9 bases. J gave up 3 bases and V 1 base, and 7 bases lay outside the gene matches. The CDR3 covers 16 residues. Germline assignment: CDR1 DFQATT and CDR2 SNEGSKA (reference sequence). The CDR3 spells CSARAAGGHVYNEQFF. The CDR3 nucleotides are TGCAGTGCTAGAGCGGCGGGGGGGCACGTCTACAATGAGCAGTTCTTC.

This rearrangement joins TRBV6-5 to TRBJ2-5; 8 nucleotides agree with TRBD2. Trimming took 7 bases from V and 9 from J; bases not matched to a gene: 4. Per the germline V gene, CDR1 is MNHEY and CDR2 is SVGAGI. The CDR3 is made up of 11 amino acids. CDR3: CASMISGAQYF. CDR3 sequence (DNA): TGTGCCAGCATGATTAGCGGGGCCCAGTACTTC.

This clonotype was found a few times. The V and J genes are TRBV24-1 and TRBJ2-2, with D perhaps matching TRBD1 (5 bases). From germline, CDR1 is KGHDR and CDR2 SFDVKD. With 4 bases removed from V and 10 bases from J, the gap between germline ends came to 15 bases. There are 14 residues in the CDR3. CDR3 sequence: CATSEAGAREELFF. CDR3 in DNA: TGTGCCACCAGTGAGGCTGGGGCCCGAGAGGAGCTGTTTTTT.

The CDR3, as DNA: TGTGCCAGCAGTTACTCGAGCGGGGGCTCCTACAATGAGCAGTTCTTC. Translating gives CASSYSSGGSYNEQFF. The chain links TRBV6-5 to TRBJ2-1; 8 positions agree with TRBD2. This CDR3 spans 16 amino acids. The V gene's germline CDR1 is MNHEY and CDR2 SVGAGI. Losses at the gene ends were 0 bases for V and 0 bases for J; bases not matched to a gene: 1.

This clonotype occurred a few times. This chain joins TRBV7-6 and TRBJ1-3, with no clear D. V was trimmed by 4 bases and J by 4 bases, leaving 8 bases between them. The CDR3 is 13 residues long. Germline V CDR1 and CDR2: SGHVS, FNYEAQ. In DNA form, the CDR3 reads TGTGCCAGCAGCTCAGTGGGAGGAAACACCATATATTTT. Translated, it gives CASSSVGGNTIYF.

The V call is TRBV10-1, the J call TRBJ2-7, with D tentatively TRBD2 (5 bases). Germline V gene data show CDR1 as WNHNN and CDR2 as SYGVQD (reference sequence). The V and J ends lost 4 bases and 2 bases respectively, with 15 bases between them. The CDR3 covers 15 residues. CDR3 region: CASSARGQIPYEQYF. For the CDR3, the DNA is TGCGCCAGCAGTGCCCGCGGGCAGATCCCCTACGAGCAGTACTTC.

This clonotype was seen ten or more times. The CDR3 DNA reads as TGTGCCAGCTCACCACGCGCAAGTCGTTCGGGGCAGGGAAATATGAACACTGAAGCTTTCTTT. Protein product: CASSPRASRSGQGNMNTEAFF. The V call is TRBV18, the J call TRBJ1-1; possibly TRBD1 for D (5 bases). V lost 1 base and J 0 bases, leaving 27 bases between the germline ends. CDR1 is KGHSH and CDR2 is LQKENI in the germline V gene. This CDR3 contains 21 residues.

This clonotype was seen more than once but under ten times. This sequence joins TRBV7-9 and TRBJ1-1, with D possibly being TRBD1 (6 bases). CDR1 SEHNR and CDR2 FQNEAQ come from the germline V gene (reference sequence). V gave up 1 base and J gave up 3 bases, with 9 bases separating them. This CDR3 comprises 14 residues. As DNA, the CDR3 is TGTGCCAGCAGCTTAGACGCAGGGGACACTGAAGCTTTCTTT. Translating it yields CASSLDAGDTEAFF.

This clonotype was observed a handful of times. The rearrangement joins TRBV5-1 to TRBJ2-5; D is unresolved. There are 15 residues in the CDR3. In germline, CDR1 is SGHRS, CDR2 YFSETQ. V was trimmed by 0 bases and J by 1 base, leaving 10 bases between them. CDR3 bases: TGCGCCAGCAGCTTGGTGGGTGGCAGCCAAGAGACCCAGTACTTC. Translated: CASSLVGGSQETQYF.

The CDR3 DNA is TGCAGTGCTCCTAGGACAGCCTTGTCCATCCACTTT. It specifies CSAPRTALSIHF. The chain combines TRBV20-1 with TRBJ1-6; weak D call: TRBD1 (6 bases). Trimming took off 5 bases at V and 17 bases at J, with 19 bases between the two ends. Germline V gene sequence: CDR1 DFQATT, CDR2 SNEGSKA (reference sequence). The CDR3 is 12 amino acids.

The J gene is TRBJ1-4, the V gene TRBV4-3, with 9 nucleotides matching TRBD1. With V trimmed by 0 bases and J by 0 bases, 8 bases remained unmatched. The CDR3 length is 19 residues. Germline assignment: CDR1 LGHNA and CDR2 YSLEER. The CDR3 sequence is CASSQEVQGALATNEKLFF. The DNA of the CDR3 is TGCGCCAGCAGCCAAGAGGTACAGGGGGCACTTGCAACTAATGAAAAACTGTTTTTT.

This clonotype appeared a few times. The gene calls are TRBV4-1 and TRBJ2-7, with D maybe TRBD1 (5 bases). In germline, CDR1 is MGHRA, CDR2 YSYEKL. The CDR3 is 15 residues long. V was shortened by 1 base and J by 2 bases, with 12 bases between the two germline ends. The CDR3 nucleotides are TGCGCCAGCAGCCAAGTTTCAGGGTCTCCCTACGAGCAGTACTTC. It translates to CASSQVSGSPYEQYF.

V and J are TRBV5-4 and TRBJ2-5, with D perhaps being TRBD1 or TRBD2 (5 bases each). Per the germline V gene, CDR1 is SGHNT and CDR2 is YYREEE (reference sequence). This CDR3 has 14 residues. The V and J ends lost 3 bases and 4 bases respectively, with 13 bases between them. The CDR3 is CASSSPGARETQYF. The CDR3 DNA reads as TGTGCCAGCAGCTCGCCCGGGGCGCGAGAGACCCAGTACTTC.

The rearrangement uses TRBV6-1 and TRBJ2-3; D gene ambiguous. CDR1 is MNHNS and CDR2 is SASEGT in the germline V gene. V lost 3 bases, J lost 6 bases, and 1 base lay in between. There are 10 residues in the CDR3. Here the CDR3 reads CASSDDTQYF. The DNA of the CDR3 is TGTGCCAGCAGTGATGATACGCAGTATTTT.

The chain has TRBV7-2 and TRBJ2-3; D remains ambiguous. V dropped 4 bases and J dropped 6 bases, with 11 bases sitting between them. The germline V gene has CDR1 SGHTA and CDR2 FQGNSA. The CDR3 spans 13 residues. The CDR3: CASSSDPFDTQYF. CDR3 nucleotides: TGTGCCAGCAGCTCCGACCCTTTCGATACGCAGTATTTT.

As concerns this clonotype: The DNA is left out, because the CDR3 cannot be placed on it with certainty; the CDR3 is given as TCRdb lists it. The chain joins TRBV29-1 to TRBJ1-1; the D call of TRBD1 is as the table states it, not checked on the DNA. Germline-derived CDR1 and CDR2 are SQVTM and ANQGSEA. The CDR3 is 12 amino acids long, termini counted. CDR3 region: CSVAPGNTEDFF.

The rearrangement uses TRBV7-2 and TRBJ2-2; D is undetermined. This CDR3 comprises 15 residues. Trimming pared 3 bases from V and 2 bases from J, leaving 10 bases between. The germline V gene has CDR1 SGHTA and CDR2 FQGNSA. The chain's CDR3 is CASSFIGANTGELFF. CDR3 coding DNA: TGTGCCAGCAGCTTTATCGGTGCAAACACCGGGGAGCTGTTTTTT.

This clonotype was found a few times. The genes are TRBV5-1 and TRBJ1-1; D is uncertain. The CDR3 is made up of 14 amino acids. V was cut by 2 bases and J by 1 base, with 9 bases left in between. Germline V CDR1 and CDR2: SGHRS, YFSETQ. The CDR3 sequence is CASSFREWNTEAFF. CDR3 sequence (DNA): TGCGCCAGCAGCTTCCGGGAGTGGAACACTGAAGCTTTCTTT.

This clonotype was seen a few times. The V call is TRBV5-1, the J call TRBJ1-2, with D possibly matching TRBD1 (5 bases). Germline V gene sequence: CDR1 SGHRS, CDR2 YFSETQ. The CDR3 spans 14 residues. Trimming took off 0 bases at V and 2 bases at J, with 8 bases between the two ends. CDR3: CASSLARTNYGYTF. The CDR3 DNA is TGCGCCAGCAGCTTGGCCCGGACAAACTATGGCTACACCTTC.

This clonotype was recorded a few times. The V gene is TRBV3-1, the J gene TRBJ2-7; a weak D match, TRBD2 (7 bases). The CDR3 runs 17 residues. V lost 3 bases and J lost 3, with 21 bases in between. Per the germline V gene, CDR1 is LGHDT and CDR2 is YNNKEL (reference sequence). The CDR3 here is CASSQAGAGRGFYEQYF. CDR3 in DNA: TGTGCCAGCAGCCAGGCGGGGGCCGGGCGTGGGTTCTACGAGCAGTACTTC.

This clonotype turned up a few times. CDR3: CASSLNRDVGTQYF. In nucleotides, the CDR3 is TGTGCCAGCAGCTTAAACAGGGACGTTGGTACGCAGTATTTT. This sequence joins TRBV11-2 and TRBJ2-3, with TRBD1 as a possible D gene (6 bases). The CDR3 is made up of 14 amino acids. Germline V gene sequence: CDR1 SGHAT, CDR2 FQNNGV. V lost 2 bases, J lost 8 bases, and 14 bases lay in between.

The V and J genes are TRBV20-1 and TRBJ1-5; D call uncertain. This CDR3 region has 13 residues. In germline, CDR1 is DFQATT, CDR2 SNEGSKA (reference sequence). V lost 6 bases, J lost 4 bases, and 13 bases lay in between. The DNA of the CDR3 is TGCAGTGCGACGATAAAGGGAAATCAGCCCCAGCATTTT. This translates into CSATIKGNQPQHF.

This clonotype occurred a few times. This chain links TRBV7-9 with TRBJ2-7; D is unresolved. Per the germline V gene, CDR1 is SEHNR and CDR2 is FQNEAQ (reference sequence). The CDR3 is 16 residues long. The germline V and J ends were trimmed by 4 bases and 3 bases, with 19 bases remaining between them. CDR3 loop: CASSYDPLVTHYEQYV. The CDR3, as DNA: TGTGCCAGCAGCTACGATCCCCTGGTAACCCACTACGAGCAGTACGTC.

The rearrangement uses TRBV20-1 and TRBJ1-1; 7 nucleotides agree with TRBD1. Trimming removed 0 bases from V and 0 bases from J; junction bases left unmatched: 4. Germline V CDR1 and CDR2: DFQATT, SNEGSKA (reference sequence). The CDR3 sequence is 15 residues long. CDR3 residues: CSARDFRGMNTEAFF. The CDR3 DNA sequence: TGCAGTGCTAGAGACTTCAGGGGGATGAACACTGAAGCTTTCTTT.

About this clonotype itself: A junction boundary mismatches the germline segment, possibly from a read error. CDR3 sequence: CASSAQEKNIQYF. DNA for the CDR3: TGTGCCAGTAGTGCGCAAGAAAAAAACATTCAGTACTTC. The chain carries TRBV25-1 and TRBJ2-4, with D hard to call. This CDR3 spans 13 amino acids. Germline V gene data show CDR1 as MGHDK and CDR2 as SYGVNS.

V usage is TRBV7-2 and J usage is TRBJ1-1; D remains ambiguous. Germline values: CDR1 SGHTA, CDR2 FQGNSA. The CDR3 has 12 amino acids. With 1 base removed from V and 5 bases from J, the gap between germline ends came to 5 bases. The CDR3 bases are TGTGCCAGCAGCTTAGAAAGAACTGAAGCTTTCTTT. Its protein product is CASSLERTEAFF.

This sequence joins TRBV10-3 and TRBJ2-1; maybe TRBD2 (6 bases). CDR3 size: 13 residues. The V and J ends lost 6 bases and 7 bases respectively, with 13 bases between them. Per germline, CDR1 ENHRY and CDR2 SYGVKD. This chain's CDR3 is CAIREGLGNEQFF. The CDR3 DNA follows: TGTGCCATCAGGGAGGGTTTGGGGAATGAGCAGTTCTTC.

This chain connects TRBV12-3 or TRBV12-4 to TRBJ2-5; 9 bases align to TRBD2. The V and J ends lost 5 bases and 5 bases, in that order; junction bases with no gene match: 12. CDR3 length: 16 residues. CDR3 DNA: TGTGCCAGCAGTGCGGGGGGGACTACAAGGTTGGAGACCCAGTACTTC. It specifies CASSAGGTTRLETQYF.

The chain has TRBV12-3 or TRBV12-4 and TRBJ1-3; 7 positions agree with TRBD1. J was trimmed by 0 bases and V by 6 bases; bases with no gene match: 5. The CDR3 spans 15 residues. CDR3 protein: CASSPTGISGNTIYF. The CDR3 DNA reads as TGTGCCAGCAGCCCGACAGGGATCTCTGGAAACACCATATATTTT.